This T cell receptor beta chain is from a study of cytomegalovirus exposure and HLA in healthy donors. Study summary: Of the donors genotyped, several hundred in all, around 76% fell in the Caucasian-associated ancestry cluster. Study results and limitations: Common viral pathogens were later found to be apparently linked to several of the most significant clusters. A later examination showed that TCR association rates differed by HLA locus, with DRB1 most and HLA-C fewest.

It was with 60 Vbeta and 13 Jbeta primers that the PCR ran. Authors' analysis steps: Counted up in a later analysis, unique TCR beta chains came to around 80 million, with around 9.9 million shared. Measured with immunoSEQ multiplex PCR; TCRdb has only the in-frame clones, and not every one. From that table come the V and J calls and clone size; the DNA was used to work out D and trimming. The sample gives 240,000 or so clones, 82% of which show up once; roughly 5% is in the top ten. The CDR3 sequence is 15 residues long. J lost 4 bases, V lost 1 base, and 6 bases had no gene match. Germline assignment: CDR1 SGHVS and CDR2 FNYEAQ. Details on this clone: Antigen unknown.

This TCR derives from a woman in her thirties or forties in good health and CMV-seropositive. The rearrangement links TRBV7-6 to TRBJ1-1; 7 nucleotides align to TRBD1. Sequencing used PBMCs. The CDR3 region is CASSLGQGFSTEAFF. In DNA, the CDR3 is TGTGCCAGCAGCTTAGGACAGGGTTTCTCCACTGAAGCTTTCTTT.